This paragraph covers one TCR beta chain sequence. Source study methods: Amplified reference gene primers provided the basis for estimating nucleated cell counts. Sequencing used immunoSEQ multiplex PCR; TCRdb keeps in-frame clones, though not all of them. The DNA was the basis for D and trimming; V, J and clone size are from that table. The data show around 370,000 clones, roughly 89% seen once. These data come from a study of blood T cell repertoires in COVID-19. Across the study: Material from acute and convalescent COVID-19 was sourced from the United States, Italy and Spain. PBMCs, B-cell-depleted T cells, or T cells provided the cDNA or gDNA that made up the material.

The CDR3 is 16 residues long. The V and J ends lost 5 bases and 3 bases, in that order; junction bases with no gene match: 7. In germline, CDR1 is MDHEN, CDR2 SYDVKM. The sequencing sample was made of peripheral blood. This receptor was identified in a man aged 18 to 29 with active or convalescent COVID-19. The J gene is TRBJ2-3, the V gene TRBV28, with TRBD1 identical over 11 bases. The CDR3 region has the DNA TGTGCCAGCAGTGGACCGGGACAGGGGGGGACAGATACGCAGTATTTT. It translates to CASSGPGQGGTDTQYF.